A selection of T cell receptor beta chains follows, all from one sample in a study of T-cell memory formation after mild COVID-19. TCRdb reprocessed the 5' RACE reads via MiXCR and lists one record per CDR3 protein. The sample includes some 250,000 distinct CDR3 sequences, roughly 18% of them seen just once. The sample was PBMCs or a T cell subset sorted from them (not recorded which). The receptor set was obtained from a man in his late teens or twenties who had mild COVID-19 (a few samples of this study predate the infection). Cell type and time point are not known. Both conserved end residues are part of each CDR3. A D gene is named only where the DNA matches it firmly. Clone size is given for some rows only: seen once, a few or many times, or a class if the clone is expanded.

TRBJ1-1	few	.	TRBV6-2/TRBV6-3	CASSYSANTEAFF	TGTGCCAGCAGTTATAGCGCGAACACTGAAGCTTTCTTT
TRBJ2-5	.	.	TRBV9	CASSVVARHGTQYF	TGTGCCAGCAGCGTAGTTGCCCGTCACGGGACCCAGTACTTC
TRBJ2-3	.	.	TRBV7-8	CASTLAQRTDTQYF	TGTGCCAGCACCCTGGCCCAGCGGACAGATACGCAGTATTTT
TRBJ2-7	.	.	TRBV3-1	CASSRRDGSYEQYF	TGTGCCAGCAGCCGCCGGGACGGCTCCTACGAGCAGTACTTC
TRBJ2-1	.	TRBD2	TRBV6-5	CASSPGLAGEEQFF	TGTGCCAGCAGTCCGGGACTAGCGGGGGAAGAGCAGTTCTTC
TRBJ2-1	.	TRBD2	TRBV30	CAWSLAGGYNEQFF	TGTGCCTGGAGCCTAGCGGGGGGCTACAATGAGCAGTTCTTC
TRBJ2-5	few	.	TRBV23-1	CASSQSNVRGLQETQYF	TGCGCCAGCAGTCAATCGAACGTGCGGGGCCTCCAAGAGACCCAGTACTTC
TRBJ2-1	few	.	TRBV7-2	CASSVGRANEQFF	TGTGCCAGCAGCGTCGGACGGGCCAATGAGCAGTTCTTC
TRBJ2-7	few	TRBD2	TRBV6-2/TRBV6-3	CASSYRLAGTLYEQYF	TGTGCCAGCAGTTACCGACTAGCGGGGACCCTCTACGAGCAGTACTTC
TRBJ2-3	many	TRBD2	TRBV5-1	CASSFRSGGAADTQYF	TGCGCCAGCAGCTTCCGCTCGGGGGGGGCAGCAGATACGCAGTATTTT
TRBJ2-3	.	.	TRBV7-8	CASTEGGSDTQYF	TGTGCCAGCACGGAAGGGGGGTCCGATACGCAGTATTTT
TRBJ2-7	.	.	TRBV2	CASSEAEPGPFYEQYF	TGTGCCAGCAGTGAAGCTGAGCCAGGACCTTTCTACGAGCAGTACTTC
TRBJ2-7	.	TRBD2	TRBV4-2	CASSRGTSGFEQYF	TGTGCCAGCAGCCGCGGGACTAGCGGGTTCGAGCAGTACTTC
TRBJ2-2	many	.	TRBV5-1	CASSLEGAGELFF	TGCGCCAGCAGCTTGGAAGGGGCCGGGGAGCTGTTTTTT
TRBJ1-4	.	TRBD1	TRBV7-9	CASSSIQGLSEKLFF	TGTGCCAGCAGCTCGATACAGGGGCTTTCTGAAAAACTGTTTTTT
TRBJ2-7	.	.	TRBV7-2	CASSLVQGRAYEQYF	TGTGCCAGCAGCTTAGTCCAGGGGAGGGCCTACGAGCAGTACTTC
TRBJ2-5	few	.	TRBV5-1	CASSVDSTQETQYF	TGCGCCAGCAGCGTCGACTCGACTCAAGAGACCCAGTACTTC
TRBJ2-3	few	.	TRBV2	CASALAGDTQYF	TGTGCCAGCGCACTAGCAGGAGATACGCAGTATTTT
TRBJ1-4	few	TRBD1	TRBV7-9	CASSPRDSNEKLFF	TGTGCCAGCAGCCCCCGGGACAGCAATGAAAAACTGTTTTTT